This is a list of T cell receptor beta chains from one sample in a study of PD-1 blockade in classical Hodgkin lymphoma. The data were produced by immunoSEQ multiplex PCR, yet TCRdb's version contains in-frame clones alone and is incomplete. The sample comprises more than 70,000 clones, 80% to 95% of which are singletons, and 2.6% rests with the top ten. The specimen comprised peripheral blood mononuclear cells (PBMCs), sampled before the second cycle of nivolumab. The receptors stem from a human donor with classical Hodgkin lymphoma. Each CDR3 is given with its conserved first and last residue. A D gene is named only where the DNA matches it firmly. The size field is filled for only some rows; it gives once, few, many or a size class.

j_call v_call clone_size d_call cdr3_aa cdr3_nt
TRBJ1-1 TRBV19 NA NA CASSPGANTEAFF TGTGCCAGTAGTCCAGGAGCGAACACTGAAGCTTTCTTT
TRBJ1-5 TRBV28 NA NA CASSSFQTGVELQPQHF TGTGCCAGCAGTTCTTTTCAGACAGGTGTCGAGCTTCAGCCCCAGCATTTT
TRBJ2-2 TRBV21-1 NA NA CASSLAGERESGELFF TGTGCCAGCAGCCTCGCAGGGGAGCGGGAGTCCGGGGAGCTGTTTTTT
TRBJ1-6 TRBV30 NA NA CAWSEQGSYNSPLHF TGTGCCTGGAGTGAACAGGGATCCTATAATTCACCCCTCCACTTT
TRBJ2-1 TRBV5-1 NA TRBD2 CASSLLLADNEQFF TGCGCCAGCAGCTTGTTGCTAGCGGACAATGAGCAGTTCTTC
TRBJ2-7 TRBV27 NA TRBD2 CASSWGGNNYEQYF TGTGCCAGCAGTTGGGGGGGGAACAACTACGAGCAGTACTTC
TRBJ2-7 TRBV27 NA NA CASLNVGVHNEQYF TGTGCCAGCCTAAACGTAGGGGTCCACAACGAGCAGTACTTC
TRBJ1-2 TRBV7-3 few NA CASSPEGSRGYTF TGTGCCAGCAGCCCTGAAGGATCTAGGGGCTACACCTTC
TRBJ2-1 TRBV5-6 NA TRBD1 CASSTSYRGRTNNEQFF TGTGCCAGCAGCACCTCTTACAGGGGGAGGACTAACAATGAGCAGTTCTTC
TRBJ1-4 TRBV7-2 NA NA CASSLHQGTTNEKLFF TGTGCCAGCAGCTTACACCAGGGGACAACTAATGAAAAACTGTTTTTT
TRBJ2-5 TRBV5-5 NA TRBD2 CASSPLGLAGETQYF TGTGCCAGCAGCCCTTTGGGACTAGCGGGAGAGACCCAGTACTTC
TRBJ2-7 TRBV29-1 NA NA CSVEVIRDGYEQYF TGCAGCGTTGAAGTCATCCGGGACGGTTACGAGCAGTACTTC
TRBJ1-5 TRBV12-5 once NA CASGRYLEQGNQPQHF TGTGCTAGTGGTCGCTACCTTGAACAGGGCAATCAGCCCCAGCATTTT
TRBJ1-2 TRBV4-1 NA NA CASSQDKGQGLNYGYTF TGCGCCAGCAGTCAAGATAAGGGCCAGGGGCTTAACTATGGCTACACCTTC
TRBJ1-5 TRBV6-5 NA TRBD1 CASSYSAGGYQPQHF TGTGCCAGCAGTTACTCGGCAGGGGGCTATCAGCCCCAGCATTTT
TRBJ2-1 TRBV28 NA NA CAGARLNYNEQFF TGTGCCGGGGCCCGTTTAAACTACAATGAGCAGTTCTTC
TRBJ2-7 TRBV21-1 NA NA CASSKDYPQTGWISYEQYF TGTGCCAGCAGCAAAGATTATCCTCAGACAGGGTGGATTTCCTACGAGCAGTACTTC
TRBJ1-1 TRBV2 NA TRBD1 CASRKGQGFFTEAFF TGTGCCAGCAGGAAGGGACAGGGGTTTTTCACTGAAGCTTTCTTT
TRBJ1-2 TRBV6-6 NA NA CASRKDAPGGYTF TGTGCCAGCAGGAAAGACGCTCCCGGTGGCTACACCTTC
TRBJ2-2 TRBV29-1 NA TRBD2 CSVEDLGGGPTGELFF TGCAGCGTTGAAGATTTGGGGGGAGGGCCCACCGGGGAGCTGTTTTTT
TRBJ2-7 TRBV5-6 NA NA CASSGGDNSYEQYF TGTGCCAGCAGCGGTGGGGACAACTCCTACGAGCAGTACTTC
TRBJ2-7 TRBV27 NA NA CASAWGHPSEQYF TGTGCCAGCGCTTGGGGGCACCCTAGCGAGCAGTACTTC
TRBJ2-7 TRBV27 NA NA CASKWSEFYEQYF TGTGCCAGCAAGTGGTCTGAGTTCTACGAGCAGTACTTC
TRBJ2-5 TRBV27 once TRBD2 CASSLSRGSMKTQYF TGTGCCAGCAGTTTATCGCGGGGGTCCATGAAGACCCAGTACTTC
TRBJ2-7 TRBV29-1 NA TRBD2 CSVDRAGEMGPYEQYF TGCAGCGTTGACCGCGCGGGAGAGATGGGACCCTACGAGCAGTACTTC
TRBJ1-5 TRBV27 NA TRBD1 CASSLYGTGPGSNQPQHF TGTGCCAGCAGTTTATACGGGACAGGTCCGGGTAGCAATCAGCCCCAGCATTTT
TRBJ2-1 TRBV9 NA NA CASMRGEGLFF TGTGCCAGCATGAGGGGGGAGGGTCTGTTCTTC
TRBJ1-5 TRBV5-1 NA NA CASSLGKNQRGWEQPQHF TGCGCCAGCAGCTTGGGGAAGAACCAAAGGGGGTGGGAACAGCCCCAGCATTTT
TRBJ2-1 TRBV28 NA NA CALRRGEDNEQFF TGTGCCCTAAGGAGGGGGGAGGACAATGAGCAGTTCTTC
TRBJ1-5 TRBV4-1 NA NA CASSPQGGSNQPQHF TGCGCCAGCAGCCCACAGGGAGGCAGCAATCAGCCCCAGCATTTT
TRBJ1-4 TRBV12-5 NA NA CASGFMVPGEKLFF TGTGCTAGTGGTTTCATGGTGCCAGGTGAAAAACTGTTTTTT
TRBJ2-2 TRBV27 NA NA CASGPVVGGANTGELFF TGTGCCAGCGGTCCTGTTGTTGGCGGAGCCAACACCGGGGAGCTGTTTTTT
TRBJ1-2 TRBV7-2 NA NA CASSTTRATGGGYTF TGTGCCAGCAGCACTACAAGGGCGACAGGAGGTGGCTACACCTTC
TRBJ2-3 TRBV9 NA NA CASTGGGTDTQYF TGTGCCAGCACGGGGGGCGGCACAGATACGCAGTATTTT
TRBJ2-4 TRBV2 NA NA CASSERGPEAKNIQYF TGTGCCAGCAGTGAAAGGGGACCTGAGGCCAAAAACATTCAGTACTTC
TRBJ2-7 TRBV19 NA TRBD1 CASSIFGPPGQGYEQYF TGTGCCAGTAGTATTTTCGGGCCACCGGGACAGGGCTACGAGCAGTACTTC
TRBJ2-3 TRBV11-2 NA NA CASSLVGDSTDTQYF TGTGCCAGCAGCTTAGTAGGGGACAGCACAGATACGCAGTATTTT
TRBJ2-1 TRBV19 NA TRBD2 CASSPGTNNEQFF TGTGCCAGTAGCCCAGGGACTAACAATGAGCAGTTCTTC
TRBJ1-2 TRBV6-6 NA TRBD1 CASSYSGTGGYGYTF TGTGCCAGCAGTTACTCGGGGACAGGGGGCTATGGCTACACCTTC
TRBJ1-1 TRBV4-1 once TRBD1 CASSLRDRYTEAFF TGCGCCAGCAGCCTCCGGGACAGGTACACTGAAGCTTTCTTT
TRBJ2-7 TRBV6-5 NA NA CASSFSYEQYF TGTGCCAGCAGTTTCAGCTACGAGCAGTACTTC
TRBJ1-1 TRBV2 few NA CASSEGVYTEAFF TGTGCCAGCAGTGAAGGGGTCTACACTGAAGCTTTCTTT
TRBJ1-1 TRBV11-2 once NA CASSLSSTYTEAFF TGTGCCAGCAGCTTATCCTCTACCTACACTGAAGCTTTCTTT
TRBJ2-1 TRBV27 NA NA CASSQRRAYNEQFF TGTGCCAGCAGCCAGCGGCGCGCCTACAATGAGCAGTTCTTC
TRBJ2-1 TRBV10-3 NA NA CAISESIRWSSYNEQFF TGTGCCATCAGTGAGTCTATTAGATGGAGCTCCTACAATGAGCAGTTCTTC